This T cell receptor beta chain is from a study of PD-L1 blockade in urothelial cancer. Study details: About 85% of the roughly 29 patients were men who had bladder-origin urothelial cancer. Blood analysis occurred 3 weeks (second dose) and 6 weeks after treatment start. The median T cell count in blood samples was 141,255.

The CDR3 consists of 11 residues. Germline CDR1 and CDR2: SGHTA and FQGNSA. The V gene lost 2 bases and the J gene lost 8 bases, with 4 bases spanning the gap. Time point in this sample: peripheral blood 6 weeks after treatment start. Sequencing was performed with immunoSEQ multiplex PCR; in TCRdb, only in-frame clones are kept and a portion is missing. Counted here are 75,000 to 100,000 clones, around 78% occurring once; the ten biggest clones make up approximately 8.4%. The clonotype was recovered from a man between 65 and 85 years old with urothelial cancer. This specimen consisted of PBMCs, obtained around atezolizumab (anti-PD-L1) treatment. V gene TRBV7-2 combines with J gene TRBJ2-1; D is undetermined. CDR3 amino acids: CASSLYYEQFF. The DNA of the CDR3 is TGTGCCAGCAGCTTATACTATGAGCAGTTCTTC.